The 7 T cell receptor beta chains presented below share a single source sample, sequenced in a study of cytomegalovirus exposure and HLA in healthy donors. Generated by immunoSEQ multiplex PCR, the TCRdb table keeps only in-frame clones and is missing some. Among about 160,000 clones, about 90% were seen once, and the ten largest hold around 2.7%. The sample taken for sequencing was PBMCs. The receptor set was obtained from a woman in her late teens or twenties in good health and CMV-seropositive.

This rearrangement joins TRBV6-1 to TRBJ1-2, with 9 bases fitting TRBD1. CDR1 is MNHNS and CDR2 is SASEGT in the germline V gene. Unmatched junction bases numbered 10, after V lost 5 bases and J lost 6 bases. The CDR3 runs to 15 residues. CDR3 nucleotides: TGTGCCAGCAGTCCACGGGACAGGGTATTTGATGGCTACACCTTC. Protein: CASSPRDRVFDGYTF.

The chain links TRBV6-6 to TRBJ1-1; D is undetermined. The CDR3 is 11 residues long. Looked up from germline, CDR1 is MNHNY and CDR2 is SVGAGI (reference sequence). Trimming cost V 2 bases and J 7 bases, with 5 bases left between them. The CDR3, as DNA: TGTGCCAGCAGTTACCCCTTTGAAGCTTTCTTT. Its translation: CASSYPFEAFF.

The chain combines TRBV5-1 with TRBJ2-1, with a tentative D call TRBD1 (5 bases). V was clipped by 10 bases and J by 0 bases, with 17 bases between them. The CDR3 contains 15 residues. Germline values: CDR1 SGHRS, CDR2 YFSETQ. DNA of the CDR3: TGCGCCGGCGACCCAGGGTCCAGCTCCTACAATGAGCAGTTCTTC. Its translation is CAGDPGSSSYNEQFF.

This sequence joins TRBV9 and TRBJ2-1; 14 bases agree with TRBD2. The germline V gene encodes CDR1 SGDLS and CDR2 YYNGEE. The CDR3 has 17 residues. Trimming took 4 bases from V and 4 from J; bases not matched to a gene: 7. The CDR3, as DNA: TGTGCCAGCAGCCCGAGACTAGCGGGAGGGTCGTACAATGAGCAGTTCTTC. Its protein product is CASSPRLAGGSYNEQFF.

The gene calls are TRBV28 and TRBJ1-2, with D perhaps matching TRBD1 (5 bases). V was trimmed by 4 bases and J by 6 bases, leaving 24 bases between them. Germline V lookup: CDR1 MDHEN, CDR2 SYDVKM. The CDR3 loop spans 17 amino acids. CDR3: CASSSYPRGGKEDGYTF. CDR3 in DNA: TGTGCCAGCAGTTCATACCCCCGGGGGGGGAAGGAGGATGGCTACACCTTC.

The J gene is TRBJ2-6, the V gene TRBV27; TRBD1 agrees at 9 bases. Per germline, CDR1 MNHEY and CDR2 SMNVEV (reference sequence). The CDR3 loop spans 17 amino acids. V was clipped by 7 bases and J by 0 bases; unmatched bases: 7. The CDR3 DNA is TGTGCCAGCACCCTGACAGGGGGAAGCTCTGGGGCCAACGTCCTGACTTTC. Protein product: CASTLTGGSSGANVLTF. The variable domain in full, completed from reference TRBV27 and TRBJ2-6, reads EAQVTQNPRYLITVTGKKLTVTCSQNMNHEYMSWYRQDPGLGLRQIYYSMNVEVTDKGDVPEGYKVSRKEKRNFPLILESPSPNQTSLYFCASTLTGGSSGANVLTFGAGSRLTVL.

This chain links TRBV5-4 with TRBJ1-2; 8 nucleotides agree with TRBD1. This CDR3 region has 12 residues. Germline assignment: CDR1 SGHNT and CDR2 YYREEE (reference sequence). V was clipped by 3 bases and J by 6 bases; unmatched bases: 1. CDR3 in DNA: TGTGCCAGCAGCTGGGACAGGAATGGCTACACCTTC. Its translation is CASSWDRNGYTF.